The rows below give T cell receptor beta chains drawn from one sample of a study of blood T cell repertoires in COVID-19. The protocol was immunoSEQ multiplex PCR, while the TCRdb copy is restricted to in-frame clones and leaves out a portion. The sample records 300,000 to 450,000 clones, about 90% being singletons. The sequencing sample was made of PBMCs or T cells enriched from blood (not recorded which). These receptors originate from a man between 35 and 55 years old in a cohort exposed to, infected with or recovered from COVID-19 (not recorded which). Both conserved end residues are part of each CDR3. Fields, in order: V gene, D gene, CDR3 protein. The D gene is left open where the match is weak.

>TRBV27|NA
CASSFGQGTYEQYF
>TRBV4-1|NA
CASSQDQGGYVTGELFF
>TRBV7-2|NA
CASTKGLLSSGANVLTF
>TRBV4-2|NA
CASSLSSGNEQFF
>TRBV3-1/TRBV3-2|NA
CASSQEGANSPLHF
>TRBV5-4|NA
CASSLVAIPTDTQYF
>TRBV10-3|TRBD1
CAISELTGVNTGELFF
>TRBV6-5|TRBD2
CASSSGGSGEGIQYF
>TRBV4-1|NA
CASSQDRDQPQHF
>TRBV3-1/TRBV3-2|TRBD2
CASSQDSGRAWDTQYF
>TRBV24-1|TRBD1
CATSDSGTGAYNEQFF
>TRBV27|TRBD1
CASSPGQGNSPLHF
>TRBV21-1|NA
CASSKGGETQYF
>TRBV4-2|NA
CASSQVGRGQETQYF
>TRBV4-1|TRBD2
CASSQDSNLAGGQETQYF
>TRBV4-1|TRBD2
CASSHQAGVGADTQYF
>TRBV18|TRBD2
CASSPPSGVSYEQYF
>TRBV18|TRBD1
CASSPEVGGESRPQHF
>TRBV28|NA
CASSFSTGELFF
>TRBV7-2|TRBD1
CASSLGGQGNTEAFF
>TRBV28|NA
CASGDTHSNQPQHF
>TRBV5-1|NA
CASSLQGPDTEAFF
>TRBV4-1|TRBD1
CASSPRWGQGPAAFF
>TRBV7-9|NA
CASSLNTAAGSPLHF
>TRBV12-3/TRBV12-4|NA
CASTLDTNTEAFF
>TRBV6-5|NA
CASSRYRSSTDTQYF
>TRBV3-1/TRBV3-2|NA
CASSRQSNYGYTF
>TRBV11-2|TRBD2
CASSFLGLAGLNTGELFF
>TRBV18|TRBD1
CASSPSGTGGLNSPLHF
>TRBV2|NA
CASRMGASTDTQYF
>TRBV15|NA
CATSTSAGELFF
>TRBV18|NA
CASSSDSKHGYTF
>TRBV19|TRBD2
CASKGETSLGYNEQFF